The rows below give T cell receptor beta chains drawn from one sample of a study of radiotherapy plus CTLA-4 blockade in lung cancer. Assay: immunoSEQ multiplex PCR; the TCRdb copy retains only in-frame clones and omits some. The sample carries some 73,000 clones, roughly four fifths recorded once. Here the sequenced sample was peripheral blood, taken from a patient treated with radiotherapy plus ipilimumab. Source of these receptors: a human donor with non-small cell lung cancer who had stable disease on radiotherapy plus ipilimumab. Each CDR3 is given with its conserved first and last residue. The D gene is left open where the match is weak. Clone sizes are given selectively: once, few, many, or a class where the clone is expanded.

>15|NA|TRBJ2-7|TRBV9|TRBD2
TGTGCCAGCAGCCTCGGGACTATTAGCTCCTACGAGCAGTACTTC
CASSLGTISSYEQYF
>15|once|TRBJ1-1|TRBV7-2|NA
TGTGCCAGCAGCTTAGGGGCAGGGATGAACACTGAAGCTTTCTTT
CASSLGAGMNTEAFF
>14|NA|TRBJ2-4|TRBV6-1|TRBD1
TGTGCCAGCACGGACAGGGGTAGGAAAAACATTCAGTACTTC
CASTDRGRKNIQYF
>12|NA|TRBJ2-1|TRBV5-1|NA
TGCGCCAGCAGCTTGTCTGGCGTTGAGCAGTTCTTC
CASSLSGVEQFF
>14|NA|TRBJ1-3|TRBV5-1|NA
TGCGCCAGCAGCCCGGGGGCGGAAGGAAACACCATATATTTT
CASSPGAEGNTIYF
>15|NA|TRBJ1-2|TRBV6-5|TRBD1
TGTGCCAGCAGTTTTGGTGGACAGGGGGCTAATGGCTACACCTTC
CASSFGGQGANGYTF
>14|NA|TRBJ1-2|TRBV9|NA
TGTGCCAGCAGCCGTAGACTCCCGAAGGATGGCTACACCTTC
CASSRRLPKDGYTF
>16|NA|TRBJ1-1|TRBV2|TRBD1
TGTGCCAGCAGTGAAGGGACAGGGACAATGAACACTGAAGCTTTCTTT
CASSEGTGTMNTEAFF
>14|NA|TRBJ1-3|TRBV5-1|NA
TGCGCCAGCAGCCCGAAGGGTGGTGGAAACACCATATATTTT
CASSPKGGGNTIYF
>15|NA|TRBJ1-2|TRBV6-6|NA
TGTGCCAGCAGTTCCAGGGAATTTTCGTTTTATGGCTACACCTTC
CASSSREFSFYGYTF
>14|few|TRBJ2-3|TRBV29-1|NA
TGCAGCGTCCGAAGCGGGCTCAGCACAGATACGCAGTATTTT
CSVRSGLSTDTQYF
>15|NA|TRBJ1-4|TRBV25-1|TRBD1
TGTGCCAGCAGTGAATGGACAGGGGTCGCTGAAAAACTGTTTTTT
CASSEWTGVAEKLFF
>15|NA|TRBJ2-3|TRBV5-4|NA
TGTGCCAGCAGCGCCGGGGAGCGGGCCACAGATACGCAGTATTTT
CASSAGERATDTQYF
>15|NA|TRBJ2-1|TRBV10-1|NA
TGCGCCAGCAGGGATGTCGGGGTATGGTACAATGAGCAGTTCTTC
CASRDVGVWYNEQFF
>14|NA|TRBJ1-5|TRBV7-2|NA
TGTGCCAGCAGCTTTGAGCCACGGGGTCAGCCCCAGCATTTT
CASSFEPRGQPQHF
>13|NA|TRBJ2-3|TRBV7-2|NA
TGTGCCAGCAGCACGGGAAGTGGAGATACGCAGTATTTT
CASSTGSGDTQYF
>18|NA|TRBJ2-2|TRBV4-2|NA
TGTGCCAGCAGCCAAGATCAGGGGTCTAGGTTGCACACCGGGGAGCTGTTTTTT
CASSQDQGSRLHTGELFF
>19|NA|TRBJ2-3|TRBV9|TRBD2
TGTGCCAGCAGCGTAGGGAGGAGGACTAGCGGATCTAGCACAGATACGCAGTATTTT
CASSVGRRTSGSSTDTQYF
>16|once|TRBJ2-3|TRBV5-1|TRBD2
TGCGCCAGCAGCTTGGCTCTAGCGGGATCCAAGGATACGCAGTATTTT
CASSLALAGSKDTQYF
>14|NA|TRBJ1-6|TRBV7-9|NA
TGTGCCAGCAGCTCGACAGGTTCTTATTCACCCCTCCACTTT
CASSSTGSYSPLHF
>15|few|TRBJ2-7|TRBV6-5|NA
TGTGCCAGCAGTTACCCGAGAGGCAGCCACTACGAGCAGTACTTC
CASSYPRGSHYEQYF
>14|NA|TRBJ1-5|TRBV25-1|NA
TGTGCCAGCAGTGGCGGGACGGGCAATCAGCCCCAGCATTTT
CASSGGTGNQPQHF
>14|NA|TRBJ2-5|TRBV5-1|NA
TGCGCCAGCAGCTGGCGCGGGGCCGGGGAGACCCAGTACTTC
CASSWRGAGETQYF
>16|NA|TRBJ2-2|TRBV4-2|TRBD2
TGTGCCAGCAGCCGCCGAAGTAGCGGGGGGACCGGGGAGCTGTTTTTT
CASSRRSSGGTGELFF
>17|NA|TRBJ1-4|TRBV4-2|NA
TGTGCCAGCAGCCAAGGCCCAGGGCCAGGGGAATGGGAAAAACTGTTTTTT
CASSQGPGPGEWEKLFF